A selection of T cell receptor beta chains follows, all from one sample in a study of vaccination and CD4 T cells after COVID-19. TCRdb itself ran the PCR reads through MiXCR, one entry per CDR3 protein. This sample has several thousand distinct CDR3 sequences, with under 20% found just once. The antigens these receptors bind are not known. Sequenced sample: CD4+ T cells from blood, cultured in vitro. The receptors here all came from a human donor who had recovered from COVID-19. Both conserved end residues are part of each CDR3. A D gene is named only where the DNA matches it firmly. Only some rows state a clone size, as once, few, many or a class for expanded clones.

v_gene,d_gene,abundance,j_gene,CDR3nt,CDR3aa
TRBV6-5,.,medium-sized,TRBJ2-3,TGTGCCAGCAGTTTTACCCAACCCACAGATACGCAGTATTTT,CASSFTQPTDTQYF
TRBV19,.,medium-sized,TRBJ1-5,TGTGCCAGTAGTACCCCGGCCTTTAATCAGCCCCAGCATTTT,CASSTPAFNQPQHF
TRBV5-1,TRBD1,.,TRBJ1-2,TGCGCCAGCAGCGACACAGGGGGCCGTGGCTACACCTTC,CASSDTGGRGYTF
TRBV5-1,TRBD2,.,TRBJ2-2,TGCGCCAGCAGCCCCGGACTAGCGGGGGGGCCCGGGGAGCTGTTTTTT,CASSPGLAGGPGELFF
TRBV4-1,TRBD2,.,TRBJ2-2,TGCGCCAGCAGCCAAGTTCGGACGGGACTAGCGGTGAACACCGGGGAGCTGTTTTTT,CASSQVRTGLAVNTGELFF
TRBV7-2,.,few,TRBJ1-2,TGTGCCAGCAGCCCCCCCACGGCGGGAGAGGGCTACACCTTC,CASSPPTAGEGYTF
TRBV7-7,.,few,TRBJ2-3,TGTGCTAGCAGCCCCGGACAGACAAGCACAGATACGCAGTATTTT,CASSPGQTSTDTQYF
TRBV7-9,.,.,TRBJ2-7,TGTGCCAGCAGCTTGGGAACCGGGACGAAATCCTACGAGCAGTACTTC,CASSLGTGTKSYEQYF
TRBV19,TRBD2,medium-sized,TRBJ2-5,TGTGCCAGTAGGGGACTAGCGGGGGGTGAGGAGACCCAGTACTTC,CASRGLAGGEETQYF
TRBV12-3/TRBV12-4,.,.,TRBJ1-6,TGTGCCAGCAGCCCGGTCCTCTATAATTCACCCCTCCACTTT,CASSPVLYNSPLHF
TRBV2,.,.,TRBJ2-2,TGTGCCAGCAATCTTGCGTCCGGGGAGCTGTTTTTT,CASNLASGELFF
TRBV5-8,TRBD2,once,TRBJ2-3,TGTGCCAGCAGCGGGAGCGGGGGGGCTAGGACAGATACGCAGTATTTT,CASSGSGGARTDTQYF
TRBV12-3/TRBV12-4,.,few,TRBJ1-2,TGTGCCAGCAGTAGGGACGGAAACTATGGCTACACCTTC,CASSRDGNYGYTF
TRBV2,.,few,TRBJ1-2,TGTGCCAGCAGTCAGAGGGTATATAATGGCTACACCTTC,CASSQRVYNGYTF
TRBV5-4,TRBD1,.,TRBJ2-5,TGTGCCAGCAGCACAACAGGGGGCCCAGAGACCCAGTACTTC,CASSTTGGPETQYF
TRBV1,.,few,TRBJ2-3,TGCACCAGCAGCCAAGATTCCTACAAGGACAGGGGAACAGATACGCAGTATTTT,CTSSQDSYKDRGTDTQYF
TRBV9,TRBD1,.,TRBJ2-1,TGTGCCAGCAGCGGCCCGGACAGGGGATATTACAATGAGCAGTTCTTC,CASSGPDRGYYNEQFF
TRBV12-3/TRBV12-4,TRBD1,.,TRBJ1-6,TGTGCCAGCAGTGCGGGACAGAAAGATTCACCCCTCCACTTT,CASSAGQKDSPLHF
TRBV19,TRBD2,.,TRBJ2-2,TGTGCCAGTAGTATAGATCTAGCGGGGGGCCACACCGGGGAGCTGTTTTTT,CASSIDLAGGHTGELFF
TRBV4-2,TRBD2,medium-sized,TRBJ2-5,TGTGCCAGCAGCCAAACTAGCGGGGGGGCCGAAGAGACCCAGTACTTC,CASSQTSGGAEETQYF
TRBV30,.,.,TRBJ2-1,TGTGCCTGGAGTGTAGTCGGTCTTTCCTACAATGAGCAGTTCTTC,CAWSVVGLSYNEQFF
TRBV9,TRBD2,.,TRBJ2-1,TGTGCCAGCAGCGCCCAGCGGGGGGCCTACAATGAGCAGTTCTTC,CASSAQRGAYNEQFF
TRBV18,TRBD1,.,TRBJ2-7,TGTGCCAGCTCACCAACTGTCCAGACAGGGGGATCCTACGAGCAGTACTTC,CASSPTVQTGGSYEQYF
TRBV12-3/TRBV12-4,.,.,TRBJ1-3,TGTGCCAGCGCCCCGGTGGGGGCTCTCTCTGGAAACACCATATATTTT,CASAPVGALSGNTIYF
TRBV24-1,TRBD1,medium-sized,TRBJ1-6,TGTGCCACCAGTGACCTGACAGGGCAGAATTCACCCCTCCACTTT,CATSDLTGQNSPLHF
TRBV6-5,TRBD1,few,TRBJ2-4,TGTGCCAGCAGTTACGGGACAGACCTAGCCAAAAACATTCAGTACTTC,CASSYGTDLAKNIQYF
TRBV12-3/TRBV12-4,TRBD1,medium-sized,TRBJ1-2,TGTGCCAGCAGTTTGGGACAGTCCATTGGGGATGGCTACACCTTC,CASSLGQSIGDGYTF
TRBV7-8,.,.,TRBJ2-7,TGTGCCAGCAGCCCACCAGTCGCGTACGAGCAGTACTTC,CASSPPVAYEQYF
TRBV2,.,few,TRBJ1-2,TGTGCCAGCAGGCCGGCCAGGGTTAATGGCTACACCTTC,CASRPARVNGYTF